This T cell receptor (beta chain) derives from a study of OX40 agonist ivuxolimab in advanced cancers. Sequenced by immunoSEQ multiplex PCR; TCRdb stores in-frame clones only, minus some. Among about 70,000 clones listed, around nine tenths were seen once. At baseline, cycle 4 day 1, and cycle 7 day 1, blood was sampled. Remarks on this clone: As yet, its antigen is unknown.

The germline CDR1 and CDR2 sequences are SGHDT and YYEEEE. This CDR3 is 16 amino acids long. Trimming at V came to 3 bases and at J to 2 bases, leaving 7 bases not matched to a gene. Study outcomes and limitations: No determination was made of the antigen specificity of the expanded peripheral T cells. Expanded clones belonging to CD8+ T cells outnumbered, on average, those of CD4+.

The sequencing here drew on CD4+ or CD8+ T cells sorted from blood, taken in a trial of the OX40 agonist ivuxolimab. V gene TRBV5-6 combines with J gene TRBJ2-2, with 7 nucleotides matching TRBD1. This clonotype originated in an adult with an advanced solid tumor such as melanoma, head and neck, liver or kidney cancer. The CDR3 region has the DNA TGTGCCAGCAGCTATAGTCGGACAGGCAACACCGGGGAGCTGTTTTTT. Protein: CASSYSRTGNTGELFF.